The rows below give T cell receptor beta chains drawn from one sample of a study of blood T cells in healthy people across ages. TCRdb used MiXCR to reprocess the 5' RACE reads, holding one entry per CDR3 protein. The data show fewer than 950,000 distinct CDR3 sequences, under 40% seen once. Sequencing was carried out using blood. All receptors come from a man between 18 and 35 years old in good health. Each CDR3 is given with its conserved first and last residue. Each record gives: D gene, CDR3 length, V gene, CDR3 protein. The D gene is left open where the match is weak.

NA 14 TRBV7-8 CASSLGGRAQPQHF
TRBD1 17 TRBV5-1 CASSLDGRQGHPGGYTF
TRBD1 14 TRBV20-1 CSAEATGGGQPQHF
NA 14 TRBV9 CASSGRLFYNEQFF
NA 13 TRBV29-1 CSVATPRSTEAFF
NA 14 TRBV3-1 CASSQPQGTYGYTF
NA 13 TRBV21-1 CASSRQGCQPQHF
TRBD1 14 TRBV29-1 CSVAPGQGRNEQFF
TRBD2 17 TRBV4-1 CASSQELDSGSSYEQYF
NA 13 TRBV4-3 CASSQVVGREQFF
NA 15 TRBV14 CASSQVRVSTDTQYF
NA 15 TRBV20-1 CSASPPGEDTDTQYF
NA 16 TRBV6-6 CASSYTGTTSNQPQHF
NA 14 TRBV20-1 CSAIRTIPHYGYTF
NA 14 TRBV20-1 CSAGADSERETQYF
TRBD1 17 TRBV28 CAGSLLAVTGSSDTQYF
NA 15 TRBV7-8 CASSLYQGPSREQYF
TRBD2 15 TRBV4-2 CASSQRRGEGETQYF
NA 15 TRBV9 CASSVEQGGYNEQFF
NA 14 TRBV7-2 CASSSQDTLYGYTF
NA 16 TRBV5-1 CASSLESGVVDEKLFF
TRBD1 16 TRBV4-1 CASSHFRGQGRGELFF
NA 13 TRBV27 CASRSHKDGEAFF
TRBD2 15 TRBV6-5 CASRGTSEGTDTQYF
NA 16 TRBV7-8 CASSLAEEAFYHEQYF
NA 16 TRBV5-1 CASSVDPGRANYGYTF
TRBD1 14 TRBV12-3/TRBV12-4 CASSFRDRGTEAFF
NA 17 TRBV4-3 CASSSPNSLGRNYGYTF
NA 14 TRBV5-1 CASSFRKTGTEAFF
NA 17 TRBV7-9 CASSPRDRDPSNYGYTF
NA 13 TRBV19 CASRGRSLNEQFF
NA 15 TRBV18 CASSPSHTGPVEQFF
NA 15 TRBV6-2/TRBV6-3 CASSLGQGWSQPQHF
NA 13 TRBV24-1 CATSDPHRGSQHF
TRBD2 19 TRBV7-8 CASSLGGSGAQGGTDTQYF
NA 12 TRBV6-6 CASSDRPEKLFF
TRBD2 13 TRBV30 CAWSVPGGYEQYF
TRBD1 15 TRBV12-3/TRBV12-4 CASSFTAGGIYGYTF
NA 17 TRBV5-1 CASRTDGEGASYNEQYF
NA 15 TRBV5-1 CASSLDTLDTGELFF
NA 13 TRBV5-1 CASSIPSTDTRYF
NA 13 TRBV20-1 CSARYPTEDTQYF
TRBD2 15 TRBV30 CAWRGLGGGSYEQYF
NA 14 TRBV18 CASSPPPGNTEAFF
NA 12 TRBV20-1 CSAAGLADTQYF
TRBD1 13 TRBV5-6 CASSSRNRGGYTF
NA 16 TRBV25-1 CASSESLWYGSTEAFF
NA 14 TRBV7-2 CASSLRQRNYEQYF
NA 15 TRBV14 CASSPIGQTNTEAFF